This TCR beta chain was obtained from a study of shared T cell receptors in the human thymus. TCRdb's copy holds only in-frame clones and misses some; the assay was immunoSEQ multiplex PCR. Of under 450,000 clones in the sample, roughly 94% were seen once. Germline V gene lookup returns CDR1 SGHRS and CDR2 YFSETQ. Trimming left V 4 bases short and J 8 bases short, with 16 bases between. CDR3 length: 14 amino acids. Sequencing input: thymocytes. This chain connects TRBV5-1 to TRBJ2-1, with D uncertain. The receptor's source is a human donor. CDR3 sequence: CASSPLRDFDEQFF. The CDR3 DNA is TGCGCCAGCAGCCCCCTGAGAGACTTCGATGAGCAGTTCTTC.